A selection of T cell receptor beta chains follows, all from one sample in a study of blood T cell repertoires in COVID-19. The repertoire was sequenced with immunoSEQ multiplex PCR; TCRdb's copy has only in-frame clones and lacks some. The sample has roughly 320,000 clones; over 75% are singletons. Sequenced input: PBMCs or T cells enriched from blood (not recorded which). The receptors were sampled from a man aged 30-40 years who had recovered from COVID-19. CDR3s include the opening cysteine and the closing phenylalanine or tryptophan. Fields, in order: V gene, J gene, D gene, clone size, CDR3 DNA, CDR3 protein. D genes are given only for firm matches. Size is stated for part of the rows, as once, few or many counts, or as a class when the clone is expanded.

TRBV5-1	TRBJ1-6	NA	NA	TGCGCCAGCAGCCTCGGGGAGGCACCCCTCCACTTT	CASSLGEAPLHF
TRBV5-1	TRBJ2-2	NA	NA	TGCGCCAGCAGCGCAGCCGGGGAGCTGTTTTTT	CASSAAGELFF
TRBV4-1	TRBJ1-6	TRBD1	NA	TGCGCCAGTCCCTCGCGGGACAGGGGAAGTTTGGATAATTCACCCCTCCACTTT	CASPSRDRGSLDNSPLHF
TRBV5-1	TRBJ1-1	NA	NA	TGCGCCAGCAGCTTGGCAGGAGGGAACACTGAAGCTTTCTTT	CASSLAGGNTEAFF
TRBV3-1/TRBV3-2	TRBJ1-1	TRBD1	NA	TGTGCCAGCAGCCAAGAATTACAGGGGATTAGGGCTGAAGCTTTCTTT	CASSQELQGIRAEAFF
TRBV2	TRBJ2-5	TRBD2	NA	TGTGCCAGCATTTACGGGACTAGCGGGAAAGAGACCCAGTACTTC	CASIYGTSGKETQYF
TRBV28	TRBJ2-6	NA	NA	TGTGCCAGCAGTTTGCCCAGGGTCTCTGGGGCCAACGTCCTGACTTTC	CASSLPRVSGANVLTF
TRBV9	TRBJ1-2	NA	NA	TGTGCCAGCAGCGTAGTGGAGGGAGGTGGCTACACCTTC	CASSVVEGGGYTF
TRBV6-5	TRBJ2-5	TRBD2	NA	TGTGCCAGCAGTTACGGACTGCGGGGGGAGACCCAGTACTTC	CASSYGLRGETQYF
TRBV2	TRBJ1-2	TRBD1	NA	TGTGCCAGCGGGGAGACCAGGGACAGGGGGAATGGCTACACCTTC	CASGETRDRGNGYTF
TRBV30	TRBJ2-7	NA	NA	TGTGCCTGGAGTGTAACAGGGCCGGCCTACGAGCAGTACTTC	CAWSVTGPAYEQYF
TRBV6-5	TRBJ2-4	NA	NA	TGTGCCAGCAGTTACGTTTCTTACCGGTCCAAAAACATTCAGTACTTC	CASSYVSYRSKNIQYF
TRBV7-8	TRBJ2-1	NA	once	TGTGCCAGCAGCTTACCTGGACAGTTATACAATGAGCAGTTCTTC	CASSLPGQLYNEQFF
TRBV3-1/TRBV3-2	TRBJ2-7	TRBD2	NA	TGTGCCAGCAGCCAGGATCTAGCGGCCACCTACGAGCAGTACTTC	CASSQDLAATYEQYF
TRBV18	TRBJ2-1	NA	NA	TGTGCCAGCTCACTAGGGGCCCCGCACGATGAGCAGTTCTTC	CASSLGAPHDEQFF
TRBV5-1	TRBJ1-4	NA	NA	TGCGCCAGCAGCTTTGGGCAGGGTGGCGAAAAACTGTTTTTT	CASSFGQGGEKLFF
TRBV27	TRBJ1-1	TRBD1	few	TGTGCCAGCAGTACAGGGGTGAACACTGAAGCTTTCTTT	CASSTGVNTEAFF
TRBV27	TRBJ2-3	NA	NA	TGTGCCAGCAGAACACTACTCCGCACAGATACGCAGTATTTT	CASRTLLRTDTQYF